A single sample gave rise to the 27 T cell receptor beta chains below, sequenced in a study of T cell responses to AZD1222 COVID-19 vaccine. Repertoires were generated with immunoSEQ multiplex PCR, while TCRdb's copy carries only in-frame clones and drops some. Of 100,000 to 150,000 clones listed, roughly 91% are singletons. The material was peripheral blood, obtained 28 days after the second AZD1222 dose. These receptor sequences come from an adult who received the AZD1222 COVID-19 vaccine.

V and J are TRBV2 and TRBJ2-7, with D tentatively TRBD2 (5 bases). Looked up from germline, CDR1 is SNHLY and CDR2 is FYNNEI. The CDR3 consists of 13 residues. V dropped 7 bases and J dropped 2 bases, with 12 bases sitting between them. CDR3 nucleotide sequence: TGTGCCAGCAACGAGGGATTCGCCTACGAGCAGTACTTC. This codes for CASNEGFAYEQYF.

Here the CDR3 DNA reads TGTGCCAGCAGTTACTTCAGGGGAGGAACTGAAGCTTTCTTT. Residues: CASSYFRGGTEAFF. The rearrangement joins TRBV6-2 or TRBV6-3 to TRBJ1-1; D possibly corresponds to TRBD1 (6 bases). The germline CDR1 and CDR2 sequences are MNHEY and SVGEGT. The CDR3 is made up of 14 amino acids. Trimming removed 1 base from V and 5 bases from J, with 11 bases in between.

J is TRBJ2-1 and V is TRBV3-1 (or the pseudogene TRBV3-2), with D possibly being TRBD1 (5 bases). CDR3 length equals 14 residues. Germline CDR1 and CDR2: LGHDT and YNNKEL (reference sequence). Trimming stripped 1 base from V and 4 bases from J, with 8 bases between. The CDR3 is CASSQAGHYNEQFF. CDR3 bases: TGTGCCAGCAGCCAAGCTGGACATTACAATGAGCAGTTCTTC.

Concerning this clone: A junction end diverges from the germline sequence, so it may reflect a read error. V usage is TRBV13 and J usage is TRBJ1-2; TRBD1 is a possible D gene (5 bases). Germline V gene lookup returns CDR1 PRHDT and CDR2 FYEKMQ (reference sequence). The CDR3 length is 14 residues. The CDR3 protein is CASSLPPQVPSFSF. In nucleotides, the CDR3 is TGTGCCAGCAGCTTACCCCCACAGGTCCCCTCTTTCTCCTTC.

The CDR3 DNA sequence: TGTGCCATCAGTGAGACCGGGACGGGAGATTCACCCCTCCACTTT. Translated: CAISETGTGDSPLHF. This rearrangement joins TRBV10-3 to TRBJ1-6; D possibly corresponds to TRBD1 (5 bases). Trimming took off 2 bases at V and 8 bases at J, with 13 bases between the two ends. From germline, CDR1 is ENHRY and CDR2 SYGVKD. This CDR3 spans 15 amino acids.

The V gene is TRBV11-1, the J gene TRBJ2-1; 9 bases line up with TRBD2. The V gene's germline CDR1 is SGHAT and CDR2 FQDESV (reference sequence). This CDR3 spans 15 amino acids. J was trimmed by 6 bases and V by 3 bases; bases with no gene match: 6. CDR3 protein: CASSLRSGSGNEQFF. The CDR3 nucleotides are TGTGCCAGCAGCTTGCGTAGCGGGAGTGGCAATGAGCAGTTCTTC.

The chain couples TRBV29-1 to TRBJ2-1; perhaps TRBD2 as D (7 bases). The CDR3 spans 15 residues. Germline V gene data show CDR1 as SQVTM and CDR2 as ANQGSEA. V shed 3 bases and J shed 4 bases, with 16 bases lying between them. The CDR3 spells CSVEGGGASYNEQFF. CDR3 nucleotide sequence: TGCAGCGTTGAGGGGGGGGGCGCGTCTTACAATGAGCAGTTCTTC.

This clone was seen more than once but under ten times. The CDR3 sequence: CASSLGQGGFQETQYF. For the CDR3, the DNA is TGTGCCAGCAGCTTGGGACAGGGGGGATTCCAAGAGACCCAGTACTTC. The V gene is TRBV5-6, the J gene TRBJ2-5; 9 nucleotides match TRBD1. V lost 0 bases, J lost 1 base, and 4 bases stayed unmatched. Germline V gene sequence: CDR1 SGHDT, CDR2 YYEEEE. This CDR3 region has 16 residues.

CDR3 sequence (DNA): TGTGCCAGCGACAGAGGAAACACCATATATTTT. It is translated as CASDRGNTIYF. This chain uses TRBV2 with TRBJ1-3, with D perhaps TRBD1 (5 bases). The germline CDR1 and CDR2 sequences are SNHLY and FYNNEI. The CDR3 spans 11 residues. V was shortened by 8 bases and J by 4 bases, with 6 bases between the two germline ends.

This clone was seen once. The V call is TRBV5-1, the J call TRBJ2-7; 10 nucleotides line up with TRBD2. This CDR3 spans 16 amino acids. After removal of 0 bases from V and 2 bases from J, the junction contained 5 bases not matched to a gene. Germline V gives CDR1 SGHRS, CDR2 YFSETQ. CDR3 in amino acids: CASSLEGAGGAYEQYF. The CDR3 region has the DNA TGCGCCAGCAGCTTGGAGGGAGCGGGAGGGGCCTACGAGCAGTACTTC.

This chain uses TRBV6-5 with TRBJ1-1; maybe TRBD1 (5 bases). The CDR3 covers 12 residues. Germline V CDR1 and CDR2: MNHEY, SVGAGI. V was pared by 6 bases and J by 6 bases, with 11 bases between. For the CDR3, the DNA is TGTGCCAGCAGAGCCGGGACGGCTGAAGCTTTCTTT. It is translated as CASRAGTAEAFF.

This clone was found once. V is TRBV5-1 and J is TRBJ2-7; TRBD1 matches at 12 bases. The ends lost 0 bases at V and 5 bases at J; junction bases unmatched: 3. Per germline, CDR1 SGHRS and CDR2 YFSETQ. This CDR3 spans 15 amino acids. The CDR3 region has the DNA TGCGCCAGCAGCTTGGAGGGGACAGGGGGCCACGAGCAGTACTTC. Protein: CASSLEGTGGHEQYF.

The chain has TRBV30 and TRBJ1-6; D not certain. From germline, CDR1 is GTSNPN and CDR2 SVGIG (reference sequence). The CDR3 loop spans 15 amino acids. The V end lost 2 bases, the J end lost 10 bases, and 18 bases lay between the germline ends. The DNA for the CDR3 is TGTGCCTGGAGTTTCGCAGGCCCGGATGGCTCACCCCTCCACTTT. Translation gives CAWSFAGPDGSPLHF. Using reference TRBV30 and TRBJ1-6 for the parts outside the CDR3, the full variable domain is SQTIHQWPATLVQPVGSPLSLECTVEGTSNPNLYWYRQAAGRGLQLLFYSVGIGQISSEVPQNLSASRPQDRQFILSSKKLLLSDSGFYLCAWSFAGPDGSPLHFGNGTRLTVT.

This rearrangement joins TRBV20-1 to TRBJ1-1; a weak D match, TRBD1 (6 bases). Looked up from germline, CDR1 is DFQATT and CDR2 is SNEGSKA (reference sequence). CDR3 length equals 10 residues. CDR3 DNA sequence: TGCAGCAAAGGGGGGCCTGAAGCTTTCTTT. Translating gives CSKGGPEAFF.

The chain is built from TRBV4-3 and TRBJ2-7, with D unresolved. This CDR3 has 14 residues. Trimming stripped 1 base from V and 3 bases from J, with 10 bases between. Germline loops: CDR1 LGHNA, CDR2 YSLEER. The CDR3 coding sequence is TGCGCCAGCAGCCAAGGAGACTCAGGCTACGAGCAGTACTTC. Encoded protein: CASSQGDSGYEQYF.

The chain links TRBV2 to TRBJ1-3, with 7 bases lining up with TRBD1. Germline assignment: CDR1 SNHLY and CDR2 FYNNEI. Germline trimming cut 4 bases from V and 2 bases from J; bases unmatched to any gene: 5. The CDR3 has 15 amino acids. The CDR3 reads CASSGATGTGNTIYF. The DNA for the CDR3 is TGTGCCAGCAGTGGGGCGACAGGGACTGGAAACACCATATATTTT.

The rearrangement uses TRBV12-5 and TRBJ2-5, with 14 bases matching TRBD2. V was pared by 3 bases and J by 2 bases, with 8 bases of the junction left unmatched. Germline loops: CDR1 LGHNT, CDR2 FRNRAP. The CDR3 length is 18 residues. The CDR3 is CASGFSGLAGVGQETQYF. The DNA for the CDR3 is TGTGCTAGTGGTTTCTCGGGACTAGCGGGAGTGGGTCAAGAGACCCAGTACTTC.

In this sample, this clone turned up once. The chain has TRBV7-9 and TRBJ1-6; 10 bases are a match to TRBD1. Per the germline V gene, CDR1 is SEHNR and CDR2 is FQNEAQ (reference sequence). CDR3 size: 14 residues. V dropped 5 bases and J dropped 8; count of bases not matched to a gene: 3. CDR3 in amino acids: CASSLTGGDSPLHF. The CDR3 DNA is TGTGCCAGCAGCCTGACAGGGGGCGATTCACCCCTCCACTTT.

The chain joins TRBV6-1 to TRBJ1-2; no clear D. The CDR3 is made up of 18 amino acids. Germline V CDR1 and CDR2: MNHNS, SASEGT. The V and J ends lost 4 bases and 4 bases respectively, with 25 bases between them. CDR3: CASSGSGISRNPTYGYTF. In DNA form, the CDR3 reads TGTGCCAGCAGTGGCTCCGGGATTAGCAGAAACCCTACCTATGGCTACACCTTC.

The rearrangement uses TRBV12-5 and TRBJ1-5, with a tentative D call TRBD1 (6 bases). The CDR3 extends over 14 amino acids. Germline V gene data show CDR1 as LGHNT and CDR2 as FRNRAP. Trimming removed 2 bases at V and 6 bases at J, with 11 bases between. In DNA, the CDR3 is TGTGCTAGTGGTTTGTCACAGGGACCTCAGCCCCAGCATTTT. This sequence encodes CASGLSQGPQPQHF.

This rearrangement joins TRBV9 to TRBJ2-5; 9 nucleotides line up with TRBD1. There are 15 residues in the CDR3. CDR1 and CDR2 from the germline V gene are SGDLS and YYNGEE. J lost 0 bases, V lost 8 bases, and 8 bases had no gene match. The CDR3 DNA reads as TGTGCCAGTTCGTCCCGGGACAGGGACCAAGAGACCCAGTACTTC. Translating it yields CASSSRDRDQETQYF.

The rearrangement uses TRBV10-3 and TRBJ2-5; 8 positions agree with TRBD1. This CDR3 spans 14 amino acids. Trimming took 11 bases from V and 3 from J; bases not matched to a gene: 11. Looked up from germline, CDR1 is ENHRY and CDR2 is SYGVKD. The CDR3 is CAPGPGTGEETQYF. CDR3 DNA sequence: TGTGCCCCGGGACCAGGGACAGGAGAAGAGACCCAGTACTTC.

The genes are TRBV5-1 and TRBJ2-1; either TRBD1 or TRBD2 may supply D (5 bases each). Germline V lookup: CDR1 SGHRS, CDR2 YFSETQ. This CDR3 region has 14 residues. Deletions cut 5 bases from V and 5 bases from J, with 14 bases between. The CDR3 is CASSGGPTNNEQFF. The CDR3 DNA is TGCGCCAGCAGTGGGGGACCGACTAACAATGAGCAGTTCTTC.

The chain joins TRBV6-5 to TRBJ2-1, with 9 bases that match TRBD2. CDR1 is MNHEY and CDR2 is SVGAGI in the germline V gene. CDR3 length equals 13 residues. The J segment lost 6 bases and the V segment lost 6 bases, leaving 3 bases of the junction unmatched. Written as DNA, the CDR3 is TGTGCCAGCAGACGACTAGCGGCCAATGAGCAGTTCTTC. Amino acid sequence: CASRRLAANEQFF.

The rearrangement links TRBV6-5 to TRBJ1-2; D is perhaps TRBD1 (5 bases). Trimming removed 7 bases at V and 7 bases at J, with 19 bases between. This CDR3 comprises 14 residues. Germline CDR1 MNHEY, CDR2 SVGAGI. CDR3 in amino acids: CASTPKRGWGGYTF. The CDR3 DNA follows: TGTGCCAGCACTCCTAAGAGGGGCTGGGGTGGCTACACCTTC.

The chain has TRBV6-5 and TRBJ2-7, with a weak D call TRBD2 (6 bases). Germline CDR1 MNHEY, CDR2 SVGAGI. This CDR3 region has 14 residues. Trimming cost V 6 bases and J 7 bases, with 19 bases left between them. CDR3 nucleotide sequence: TGTGCCAGCAGGATGACGGGACTGTCCGGGGAGCAGTACTTC. Translated: CASRMTGLSGEQYF.

This chain joins TRBV24-1 and TRBJ2-1, with TRBD2 identical over 7 bases. The trim removed 4 bases at V and 7 bases at J, leaving 9 bases unmatched. CDR1 and CDR2 from the germline V gene are KGHDR and SFDVKD. The CDR3 extends over 15 amino acids. The CDR3 bases are TGTGCCACCAGTGACCCCCTGGGACTACCGAATGAGCAGTTCTTC. The encoded protein is CATSDPLGLPNEQFF.